The rows below give T cell receptor beta chains drawn from one sample of a study of T cells in Graves' hyperthyroidism and ophthalmopathy. One entry per CDR3 protein results from TCRdb running MiXCR on the multiplex PCR reads. In the table there are 700,000 or so distinct CDR3 sequences, 16% of which are singletons. Sequenced input: blood. Every receptor here comes from a young man with Graves' hyperthyroidism. CDR3s leave out the opening cysteine and the closing phenylalanine or tryptophan. A D gene is named only where the DNA matches it firmly. Part of the rows lack a size; the others show once, few, many or a class for expanded clones.

abundance: .; d_gene: .; v_gene: TRBV13; j_gene: TRBJ2-3; CDR3aa: ASSPPLPGGDTQY
abundance: few; d_gene: TRBD1; v_gene: TRBV19; j_gene: TRBJ1-1; CDR3aa: ASIGGAEAF
abundance: many; d_gene: TRBD1; v_gene: TRBV18; j_gene: TRBJ2-2; CDR3aa: ASSTGQGAGELF
abundance: many; d_gene: TRBD2; v_gene: TRBV30; j_gene: TRBJ2-7; CDR3aa: AWGLAGEEQY
abundance: .; d_gene: .; v_gene: TRBV29-1; j_gene: TRBJ1-2; CDR3aa: TLGENYGYT
abundance: many; d_gene: .; v_gene: TRBV11-1; j_gene: TRBJ2-1; CDR3aa: ASSYDYGANEQF
abundance: .; d_gene: .; v_gene: TRBV30; j_gene: TRBJ2-2; CDR3aa: AWSIGAPGELF
abundance: few; d_gene: .; v_gene: TRBV29-1; j_gene: TRBJ2-2; CDR3aa: SGRNTGELF
abundance: .; d_gene: .; v_gene: TRBV28; j_gene: TRBJ2-7; CDR3aa: ASSLEGGSGFSYEQY
abundance: .; d_gene: TRBD1; v_gene: TRBV7-2; j_gene: TRBJ2-2; CDR3aa: ASSPGDSDSGELF
abundance: .; d_gene: .; v_gene: TRBV28; j_gene: TRBJ1-5; CDR3aa: ASSLGQLYNQPQH
abundance: few; d_gene: .; v_gene: TRBV11-2; j_gene: TRBJ2-7; CDR3aa: ASSLGPRSYEQY
abundance: many; d_gene: .; v_gene: TRBV12-3/TRBV12-4; j_gene: TRBJ2-5; CDR3aa: ASSLSWETQY
abundance: .; d_gene: TRBD1; v_gene: TRBV29-1; j_gene: TRBJ2-1; CDR3aa: SVPQTGSRNEQF
abundance: many; d_gene: TRBD2; v_gene: TRBV3-1; j_gene: TRBJ2-1; CDR3aa: ASSHHGTSKNEQF
abundance: many; d_gene: .; v_gene: TRBV3-1; j_gene: TRBJ2-5; CDR3aa: ASSQGPGGETQY
abundance: few; d_gene: TRBD2; v_gene: TRBV18; j_gene: TRBJ2-7; CDR3aa: ASSTVTSGRLTYEQY
abundance: .; d_gene: .; v_gene: TRBV7-2; j_gene: TRBJ2-1; CDR3aa: ASSLGEAGVYNEQF
abundance: many; d_gene: TRBD2; v_gene: TRBV7-9; j_gene: TRBJ2-1; CDR3aa: ASSLKRTGGGLAGVNEQF
abundance: few; d_gene: .; v_gene: TRBV7-9; j_gene: TRBJ2-2; CDR3aa: ASRGRWTAGELF
abundance: .; d_gene: .; v_gene: TRBV28; j_gene: TRBJ2-2; CDR3aa: ASSGRELF
abundance: many; d_gene: .; v_gene: TRBV27; j_gene: TRBJ2-2; CDR3aa: ASSHLRGNTGELF
abundance: .; d_gene: .; v_gene: TRBV7-9; j_gene: TRBJ2-4; CDR3aa: ASSLEGAGYHIQY
abundance: many; d_gene: .; v_gene: TRBV7-4; j_gene: TRBJ2-5; CDR3aa: ASSLKQGQETQY
abundance: .; d_gene: TRBD1; v_gene: TRBV6-1; j_gene: TRBJ2-1; CDR3aa: ASRRPGQGASSYNEQF
abundance: many; d_gene: TRBD2; v_gene: TRBV4-1; j_gene: TRBJ2-1; CDR3aa: ASSQVPARGDREQF
abundance: .; d_gene: .; v_gene: TRBV9; j_gene: TRBJ2-7; CDR3aa: ASSVGLAVSEQY
abundance: many; d_gene: .; v_gene: TRBV28; j_gene: TRBJ1-2; CDR3aa: ASSYPKMLYGYT
abundance: .; d_gene: .; v_gene: TRBV7-2; j_gene: TRBJ1-4; CDR3aa: ASSLGPGVWEKLF
abundance: many; d_gene: .; v_gene: TRBV2; j_gene: TRBJ1-4; CDR3aa: ASSSWDGNEKLF
abundance: many; d_gene: .; v_gene: TRBV7-2; j_gene: TRBJ2-4; CDR3aa: ASSLGLSDIQY
abundance: .; d_gene: .; v_gene: TRBV18; j_gene: TRBJ2-4; CDR3aa: ASSPLPSGPSTKNIQY
abundance: .; d_gene: .; v_gene: TRBV2; j_gene: TRBJ1-2; CDR3aa: ASSRTGSGGYT
abundance: few; d_gene: .; v_gene: TRBV5-5; j_gene: TRBJ2-5; CDR3aa: ASSLVGPASETQY
abundance: .; d_gene: TRBD2; v_gene: TRBV6-6; j_gene: TRBJ2-1; CDR3aa: ASSYSMFVAGSGDNEQF
abundance: .; d_gene: .; v_gene: TRBV24-1; j_gene: TRBJ2-3; CDR3aa: ATSDSRRDSTDTQY
abundance: few; d_gene: TRBD1; v_gene: TRBV28; j_gene: TRBJ1-5; CDR3aa: ASSLTRQGAPAYSNQPQH
abundance: few; d_gene: TRBD1; v_gene: TRBV2; j_gene: TRBJ1-5; CDR3aa: ASREGTGEKGYRQSQH
abundance: .; d_gene: TRBD2; v_gene: TRBV5-5; j_gene: TRBJ2-2; CDR3aa: ASSFRVAGGGTGELF
abundance: .; d_gene: TRBD2; v_gene: TRBV20-1; j_gene: TRBJ2-1; CDR3aa: SARPGLAHDNEQF
abundance: few; d_gene: .; v_gene: TRBV28; j_gene: TRBJ2-7; CDR3aa: ASSSPPGRGSYEQY
abundance: few; d_gene: .; v_gene: TRBV7-9; j_gene: TRBJ1-1; CDR3aa: ASSRGFDEAF
abundance: .; d_gene: TRBD2; v_gene: TRBV7-9; j_gene: TRBJ2-1; CDR3aa: ASSPKRTSGRTGNEQF
abundance: .; d_gene: .; v_gene: TRBV28; j_gene: TRBJ1-2; CDR3aa: ASSPTGTLRANGYT
abundance: few; d_gene: .; v_gene: TRBV3-1; j_gene: TRBJ1-5; CDR3aa: ASSSIEGQPQH
abundance: .; d_gene: .; v_gene: TRBV7-9; j_gene: TRBJ2-1; CDR3aa: ASSLDPGNEQF
abundance: once; d_gene: TRBD1; v_gene: TRBV20-1; j_gene: TRBJ2-1; CDR3aa: SAIDRGPYNEQF
abundance: many; d_gene: .; v_gene: TRBV18; j_gene: TRBJ2-7; CDR3aa: ASSPPISVLEQY
abundance: .; d_gene: .; v_gene: TRBV19; j_gene: TRBJ1-6; CDR3aa: ASTPGDWASPLH
abundance: few; d_gene: TRBD2; v_gene: TRBV28; j_gene: TRBJ2-1; CDR3aa: ASSLSGLAGAAGTFLQF
abundance: .; d_gene: TRBD1; v_gene: TRBV7-9; j_gene: TRBJ1-3; CDR3aa: ASSFPGQGNTIY